This T cell receptor (beta chain) was captured in a study of blood T cell repertoires in COVID-19. In the source study's methods: Amplified reference gene primers provided the basis for estimating nucleated cell counts. Clones were read by immunoSEQ multiplex PCR, and TCRdb kept only the in-frame ones, dropping some. D and trimming were read from the DNA, whereas the V and J calls and clone size are those reported in that table. Here the sample spans around 180,000 clones, 70% to 90% being singletons. Trimming at V came to 1 base and at J to 8 bases, leaving 6 bases not matched to a gene. CDR1 and CDR2 from the germline V gene are SGHDT and YYEEEE. CDR3 length: 14 amino acids.

The rearrangement uses TRBV5-6 and TRBJ2-1, with 7 bases that match TRBD1. Sequencing input: peripheral blood. The sequence was collected from a human donor with active or convalescent COVID-19. The donor label of this sample is uncertain. CDR3 amino acids: CASSLSQGGHEQFF. DNA of the CDR3: TGTGCCAGCAGCTTGTCTCAAGGGGGCCATGAGCAGTTCTTC.